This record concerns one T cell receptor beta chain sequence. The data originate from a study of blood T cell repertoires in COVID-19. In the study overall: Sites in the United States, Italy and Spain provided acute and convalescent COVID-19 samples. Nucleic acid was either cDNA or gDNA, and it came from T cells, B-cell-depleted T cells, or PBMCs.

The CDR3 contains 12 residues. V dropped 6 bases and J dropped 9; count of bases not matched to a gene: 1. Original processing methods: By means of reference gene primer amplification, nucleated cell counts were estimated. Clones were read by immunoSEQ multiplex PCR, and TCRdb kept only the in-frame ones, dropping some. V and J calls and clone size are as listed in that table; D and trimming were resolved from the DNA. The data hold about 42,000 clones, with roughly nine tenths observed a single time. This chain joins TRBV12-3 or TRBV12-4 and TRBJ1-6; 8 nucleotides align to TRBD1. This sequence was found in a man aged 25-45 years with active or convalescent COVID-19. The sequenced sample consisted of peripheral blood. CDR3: CASSQGASPLHF. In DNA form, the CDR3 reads TGTGCCAGCAGCCAGGGGGCTTCACCCCTCCACTTT.